The 22 T cell receptor beta chains below all came from one sample that was sequenced in a study of T cell responses to AZD1222 COVID-19 vaccine. Clones were read by immunoSEQ multiplex PCR, and TCRdb kept only the in-frame ones, dropping some. The table lists around 90,000 clones, around 91% of them singletons. Sample: peripheral blood, taken on day 0 of MenACWY control vaccination. Receptors were obtained from an adult in good health.

The chain employs TRBV10-2 and TRBJ1-3, with D hard to call. The CDR3 runs to 14 residues. Looked up from germline, CDR1 is WSHSY and CDR2 is SAAADI. Trimming took off 8 bases at V and 0 bases at J, with 11 bases between the two ends. The CDR3 sequence: CASPVSLSGNTIYF. The DNA for the CDR3 is TGCGCCAGCCCTGTCTCTCTCTCTGGAAACACCATATATTTT.

This clone was observed once. The chain has TRBV6-5 and TRBJ1-6; tentative D call: TRBD1 (5 bases). CDR3 length: 15 residues. The V end lost 8 bases, the J end lost 6 bases, and 17 bases lay between the germline ends. Per the germline V gene, CDR1 is MNHEY and CDR2 is SVGAGI. The CDR3 region is CASGAGSWSNSPLHF. The DNA for the CDR3 is TGTGCCAGCGGGGCAGGGAGTTGGAGTAATTCACCCCTCCACTTT.

The chain couples TRBV6-5 to TRBJ2-7, with D uncertain. The CDR3 has 11 residues. Germline values: CDR1 MNHEY, CDR2 SVGAGI. With 11 bases removed from V and 7 bases from J, the gap between germline ends came to 15 bases. CDR3 DNA: TGTGCCGCCTCCCCAACCAGGGAGCAGTACTTC. Translated: CAASPTREQYF.

This chain connects TRBV6-2 or TRBV6-3 to TRBJ2-1; D gene unclear. Trimming cost V 2 bases and J 7 bases, with 6 bases left between them. Germline-derived CDR1 and CDR2 are MNHEY and SVGEGT. The CDR3 runs to 12 residues. Here the CDR3 reads CASSYLVNEQFF. The CDR3 DNA follows: TGTGCCAGCAGTTACCTCGTGAATGAGCAGTTCTTC.

This clone was observed a handful of times. The chain joins TRBV5-1 to TRBJ1-2, with TRBD1 matching over 7 bases. Germline V gene sequence: CDR1 SGHRS, CDR2 YFSETQ. This CDR3 contains 14 residues. With 4 bases clipped from V and 4 bases from J, the junction kept 7 bases outside the gene matches. CDR3 coding DNA: TGCGCCAGCAGCCTTGGGGACAGCCCCTATGGCTACACCTTC. Protein sequence: CASSLGDSPYGYTF.

The sample holds a few counts of this clone. This chain uses TRBV11-1 with TRBJ2-7; 13 nucleotides agree with TRBD2. Germline CDR1 reads SGHAT; CDR2 reads FQDESV (reference sequence). V lost 4 bases and J lost 3; bases outside the gene matches: 3. The CDR3 has 15 amino acids. The CDR3 region is CASSSGTSGNYEQYF. The CDR3 bases are TGTGCCAGCAGCTCCGGGACTAGCGGGAACTACGAGCAGTACTTC.

The rearrangement links TRBV6-2 or TRBV6-3 to TRBJ1-1, with D perhaps TRBD1 (6 bases). The ends were cut back, 7 bases at V and 4 bases at J, with 16 bases in the middle. Germline-derived CDR1 and CDR2 are MNHEY and SVGEGT. The CDR3 covers 14 residues. This CDR3 is CASTPVVGGTEAFF. The CDR3 nucleotides read TGTGCCAGCACCCCCGTGGTAGGGGGCACTGAAGCTTTCTTT.

The chain joins TRBV27 to TRBJ1-4; D gene uncertain. CDR3 length equals 13 residues. V lost 2 bases and J lost 7, with 8 bases in between. Germline CDR1 is MNHEY and CDR2 is SMNVEV (reference sequence). The CDR3 loop is CASSLVGVEKLFF. CDR3 coding DNA: TGTGCCAGCAGTTTAGTTGGGGTTGAAAAACTGTTTTTT.

V and J are TRBV6-6 and TRBJ2-7; D remains ambiguous. Germline CDR1 MNHNY, CDR2 SVGAGI (reference sequence). The ends were cut back, 6 bases at V and 9 bases at J, with 21 bases in the middle. The CDR3 is made up of 14 amino acids. CDR3 sequence (DNA): TGTGCCAGCAGCTCTCCCGGTCTATCTGTCGGGCAGTACTTC. This translates into CASSSPGLSVGQYF.

In its sample, this clone was seen a few times. V and J are TRBV6-5 and TRBJ2-1; TRBD2 agrees at 11 bases. Germline V gene data show CDR1 as MNHEY and CDR2 as SVGAGI. J gave up 2 bases and V 6 bases, and 3 bases lay outside the gene matches. The CDR3 runs to 15 residues. CDR3 DNA sequence: TGTGCCAGCAGACGACTAGCGGGGACCTACAATGAGCAGTTCTTC. Translated, it gives CASRRLAGTYNEQFF.

V is TRBV28 and J is TRBJ1-2; D perhaps matches TRBD1 (6 bases). The V gene lost 7 bases and the J gene lost 2 bases, with 14 bases spanning the gap. Germline V lookup: CDR1 MDHEN, CDR2 SYDVKM. The CDR3 totals 14 residues. The CDR3 reads CASTPGQANYGYTF. The CDR3 DNA is TGTGCCAGCACCCCGGGACAAGCAAACTATGGCTACACCTTC.

This chain connects TRBV29-1 to TRBJ1-2; 8 positions agree with TRBD1. CDR1 and CDR2 from the germline V gene are SQVTM and ANQGSEA. V trimming: 5 bases; J trimming: 4 bases; junction bases outside the gene matches: 15. CDR3 size: 16 residues. CDR3 in amino acids: CSVPQRRQGKAYGYTF. The CDR3 DNA sequence: TGCAGCGTTCCACAGAGGAGACAGGGGAAAGCCTATGGCTACACCTTC.

This chain joins TRBV5-1 and TRBJ1-1; 7 bases align to TRBD1. The CDR3 sequence is 15 residues long. Germline V gene data show CDR1 as SGHRS and CDR2 as YFSETQ. The V gene end was trimmed by 2 bases and the J gene end by 1 base; junction bases not matched to a gene: 5. The CDR3 region has the DNA TGCGCCAGCAGCTTTGACAGGGCGGGGAACACTGAAGCTTTCTTT. This sequence encodes CASSFDRAGNTEAFF.

This rearrangement joins TRBV5-1 to TRBJ1-1; 9 bases are a match to TRBD1. CDR1 and CDR2 from the germline V gene are SGHRS and YFSETQ. V lost 4 bases to trimming and J lost 3 bases; unmatched junction nucleotides: 4. This CDR3 has 14 residues. The CDR3 here is CASSPRTGDTEAFF. DNA for the CDR3: TGCGCCAGCAGCCCCCGGACAGGGGACACTGAAGCTTTCTTT.

With respect to this clone: The junction shows a germline mismatch at one end, possibly a read error. In the same sample, other DNA sequences code for this CDR3. This chain uses TRBV5-1 with TRBJ2-3; the D is unclear. CDR1 SGHRS and CDR2 YFSETQ come from the germline V gene. The CDR3 is 14 residues long. CDR3: CASSLGLSTDTQYF. DNA for the CDR3: TGCGCCAGCAGTTTGGGCCTTAGCACAGATACGCAGTATTTT.

The chain has TRBV3-1 (or the pseudogene TRBV3-2) and TRBJ2-3; perhaps TRBD1 as D (6 bases). V lost 4 bases and J lost 9, with 14 bases in between. From germline, CDR1 is LGHDT and CDR2 YNNKEL (reference sequence). The CDR3 contains 13 residues. The CDR3 DNA is TGTGCCAGCAGCCCTTCCTCGCAGGGGACGCAGTATTTT. Translating gives CASSPSSQGTQYF.

This chain links TRBV5-4 with TRBJ2-7; 7 nucleotides agree with TRBD1. The junction had 1 base not matched to a gene; V was cut back by 3 bases and J by 1 base. Germline CDR1 and CDR2: SGHNT and YYREEE (reference sequence). This CDR3 spans 13 amino acids. The CDR3 DNA follows: TGTGCCAGCAGCTCGGGACAGTCCTACGAGCAGTACTTC. It yields the protein CASSSGQSYEQYF.

The chain recombines TRBV28 with TRBJ1-2; D uncertain. V lost 5 bases and J lost 4, with 8 bases in between. Germline values: CDR1 MDHEN, CDR2 SYDVKM. This CDR3 region has 12 residues. The CDR3 here is CASSRQGYGYTF. The CDR3 DNA reads TGTGCCAGCAGTCGTCAAGGCTATGGCTACACCTTC.

The chain links TRBV19 to TRBJ2-1; D might be TRBD2 (5 bases). The V end was cut by 6 bases, the J end by 5 bases, with 17 bases between. CDR3 length: 15 amino acids. The germline V gene encodes CDR1 LNHDA and CDR2 SQIVND (reference sequence). The CDR3 DNA reads as TGTGCCAGTAGACCTCTAGCCCGGAGTAACAATGAGCAGTTCTTC. It translates to CASRPLARSNNEQFF.

The rearrangement joins TRBV11-3 to TRBJ2-1; D is unresolved. Germline-derived CDR1 and CDR2 are SGHNT and YENEEA. This CDR3 spans 14 amino acids. V dropped 3 bases and J dropped 6 bases, with 12 bases sitting between them. CDR3 in DNA: TGTGCCAGCAGCTTCTCGGGTGATAGCAATGAGCAGTTCTTC. Translated: CASSFSGDSNEQFF.

The chain is built from TRBV2 and TRBJ2-5; TRBD2 agrees at 9 bases. The V gene's germline CDR1 is SNHLY and CDR2 FYNNEI. With 1 base clipped from V and 5 bases from J, the junction kept 5 bases outside the gene matches. The CDR3 consists of 15 residues. The CDR3 loop reads CASSEGLAGKETQYF. As DNA, the CDR3 is TGTGCCAGCAGTGAAGGGCTAGCGGGGAAGGAGACCCAGTACTTC.

The chain uses TRBV2 and TRBJ1-2, with 7 bases lining up with TRBD1. The CDR3 is 15 amino acids. From germline, CDR1 is SNHLY and CDR2 FYNNEI. Losses at the gene ends were 1 base for V and 4 bases for J; bases not matched to a gene: 6. As DNA, the CDR3 is TGTGCCAGCAGTGAAGTGGGGGGACAGCTCTATGGCTACACCTTC. Its translation is CASSEVGGQLYGYTF. Complete variable domain (other parts from reference TRBV2 and TRBJ1-2): EPEVTQTPSHQVTQMGQEVILRCVPISNHLYFYWYRQILGQKVEFLVSFYNNEISEKSEIFDDQFSVERPDGSNFTLKIRSTKLEDSAMYFCASSEVGGQLYGYTFGSGTRLTVV.